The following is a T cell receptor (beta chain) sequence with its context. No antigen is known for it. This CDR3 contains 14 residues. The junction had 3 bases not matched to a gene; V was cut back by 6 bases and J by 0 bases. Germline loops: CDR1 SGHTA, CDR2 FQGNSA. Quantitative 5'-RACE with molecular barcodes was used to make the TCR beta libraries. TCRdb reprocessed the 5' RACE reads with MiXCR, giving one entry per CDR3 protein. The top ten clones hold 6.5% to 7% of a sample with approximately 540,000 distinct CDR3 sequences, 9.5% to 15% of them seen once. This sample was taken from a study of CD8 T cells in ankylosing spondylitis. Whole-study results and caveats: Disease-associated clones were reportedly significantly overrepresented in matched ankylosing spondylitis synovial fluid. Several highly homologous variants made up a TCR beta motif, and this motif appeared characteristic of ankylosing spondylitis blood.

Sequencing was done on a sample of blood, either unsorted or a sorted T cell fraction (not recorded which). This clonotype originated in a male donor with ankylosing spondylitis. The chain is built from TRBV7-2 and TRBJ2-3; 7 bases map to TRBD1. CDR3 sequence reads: CASRTTGSTDTQYF. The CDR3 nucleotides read TGTGCCAGCAGAACGACAGGGAGCACAGATACGCAGTATTTT.